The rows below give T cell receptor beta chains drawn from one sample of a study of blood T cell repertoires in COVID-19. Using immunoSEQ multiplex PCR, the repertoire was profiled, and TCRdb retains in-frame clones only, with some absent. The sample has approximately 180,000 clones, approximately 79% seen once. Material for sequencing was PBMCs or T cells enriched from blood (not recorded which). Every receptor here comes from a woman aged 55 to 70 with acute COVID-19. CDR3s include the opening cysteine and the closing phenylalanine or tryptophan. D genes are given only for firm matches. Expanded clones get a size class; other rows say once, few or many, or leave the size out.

CDR3 protein: CASSQGWGRTEAFF
CDR3 DNA: TGCGCCAGCAGCCAAGGGTGGGGCCGGACTGAAGCTTTCTTT
J gene: TRBJ1-1
clone size: once
D gene: NA
V gene: TRBV4-1

CDR3 protein: CASTGYTEAFF
CDR3 DNA: TGTGCCAGTACAGGGTACACTGAAGCTTTCTTT
J gene: TRBJ1-1
clone size: NA
D gene: NA
V gene: TRBV19

CDR3 protein: CATSAGERSPLHF
CDR3 DNA: TGTGCCACCAGTGCCGGAGAACGTTCACCCCTCCACTTT
J gene: TRBJ1-6
clone size: few
D gene: NA
V gene: TRBV24-1

CDR3 protein: CAISDRGDTQYF
CDR3 DNA: TGTGCCATCAGTGACCGAGGGGATACGCAGTATTTT
J gene: TRBJ2-3
clone size: once
D gene: NA
V gene: TRBV10-3

CDR3 protein: CASSWSGGNTEAFF
CDR3 DNA: TGTGCCAGCAGTTGGTCCGGGGGGAACACTGAAGCTTTCTTT
J gene: TRBJ1-1
clone size: few
D gene: NA
V gene: TRBV9

CDR3 protein: CASSLRTERETQYF
CDR3 DNA: TGTGCCAGCAGCCTTCGGACAGAGAGGGAGACCCAGTACTTC
J gene: TRBJ2-5
clone size: NA
D gene: NA
V gene: TRBV3-1/TRBV3-2

CDR3 protein: CASSLGAGNQPQHF
CDR3 DNA: TGTGCCAGCAGCTTGGGGGCTGGCAATCAGCCCCAGCATTTT
J gene: TRBJ1-5
clone size: NA
D gene: NA
V gene: TRBV5-6

CDR3 protein: CASSVAHQAQYF
CDR3 DNA: TGTGCCAGCAGCGTAGCCCACCAGGCGCAGTATTTT
J gene: TRBJ2-3
clone size: many
D gene: NA
V gene: TRBV9

CDR3 protein: CASRTGGRTGELFF
CDR3 DNA: TGTGCCAGCCGGACAGGTGGGCGGACCGGGGAGCTGTTTTTT
J gene: TRBJ2-2
clone size: NA
D gene: TRBD1
V gene: TRBV19

CDR3 protein: CARTDFTDTQYF
CDR3 DNA: TGTGCCAGGACAGACTTCACAGATACGCAGTATTTT
J gene: TRBJ2-3
clone size: once
D gene: NA
V gene: TRBV30

CDR3 protein: CATSGDTQPQHF
CDR3 DNA: TGTGCCACCTCAGGGGACACTCAGCCCCAGCATTTT
J gene: TRBJ1-5
clone size: NA
D gene: NA
V gene: TRBV24-1

CDR3 protein: CASSSWENEKLFF
CDR3 DNA: TGTGCCAGCAGCTCATGGGAGAATGAAAAACTGTTTTTT
J gene: TRBJ1-4
clone size: NA
D gene: NA
V gene: TRBV7-2

CDR3 protein: CASSLAPDRVEAFF
CDR3 DNA: TGTGCCAGCAGCTTAGCGCCGGACAGGGTTGAAGCTTTCTTT
J gene: TRBJ1-1
clone size: few
D gene: TRBD1
V gene: TRBV7-9

CDR3 protein: CATSDSRGQVETQYF
CDR3 DNA: TGTGCCACCAGTGATTCTAGGGGGCAAGTAGAGACCCAGTACTTC
J gene: TRBJ2-5
clone size: few
D gene: TRBD1
V gene: TRBV24-1

CDR3 protein: CASMRPTGGNQPQHF
CDR3 DNA: TGTGCCAGCATGCGTCCGACAGGGGGTAATCAGCCCCAGCATTTT
J gene: TRBJ1-5
clone size: few
D gene: TRBD1
V gene: TRBV28

CDR3 protein: CASSVETSEGSEQFF
CDR3 DNA: TGTGCCAGCAGCGTAGAGACTAGCGAGGGCAGTGAGCAGTTCTTC
J gene: TRBJ2-1
clone size: NA
D gene: TRBD2
V gene: TRBV9

CDR3 protein: CASSEAGGANHVYGYTF
CDR3 DNA: TGTGCCAGCAGTGAAGCAGGGGGCGCCAACCACGTCTATGGCTACACCTTC
J gene: TRBJ1-2
clone size: NA
D gene: TRBD1
V gene: TRBV6-1

CDR3 protein: CASSLRGLYGYTF
CDR3 DNA: TGTGCCAGCAGTTTACGGGGACTCTATGGCTACACCTTC
J gene: TRBJ1-2
clone size: once
D gene: NA
V gene: TRBV12-3/TRBV12-4

CDR3 protein: CASSFYRENTEAFF
CDR3 DNA: TGTGCCAGCAGTTTCTACAGGGAGAACACTGAAGCTTTCTTT
J gene: TRBJ1-1
clone size: NA
D gene: NA
V gene: TRBV7-9

CDR3 protein: CASSSLTGPKAFF
CDR3 DNA: TGTGCCAGCAGTTCCCTGACAGGGCCCAAAGCTTTCTTT
J gene: TRBJ1-1
clone size: once
D gene: TRBD1
V gene: TRBV6-2/TRBV6-3

CDR3 protein: CASSYPRDRSHNEQFF
CDR3 DNA: TGTGCCAGCAGTTACCCTAGGGACAGGTCACACAATGAGCAGTTCTTC
J gene: TRBJ2-1
clone size: NA
D gene: TRBD1
V gene: TRBV6-5

CDR3 protein: CAWSTGPEGNF
CDR3 DNA: TGTGCCTGGAGCACCGGGCCGGAGGGGAACTTC
J gene: TRBJ1-2
clone size: NA
D gene: NA
V gene: TRBV30

CDR3 protein: CASYGFRDTDTQYF
CDR3 DNA: TGCGCCAGCTACGGGTTTCGTGACACAGATACGCAGTATTTT
J gene: TRBJ2-3
clone size: once
D gene: NA
V gene: TRBV5-1

CDR3 protein: CASKVSGSTYEQYF
CDR3 DNA: TGTGCCAGCAAAGTCAGCGGGAGCACGTACGAGCAGTACTTC
J gene: TRBJ2-7
clone size: NA
D gene: TRBD2
V gene: TRBV6-5

CDR3 protein: CAWSREGAPVGSPLHF
CDR3 DNA: TGTGCCTGGAGTCGAGAGGGGGCCCCGGTAGGTTCACCCCTCCACTTT
J gene: TRBJ1-6
clone size: NA
D gene: TRBD1
V gene: TRBV30

CDR3 protein: CASSQVAGMNTEAFF
CDR3 DNA: TGTGCCAGCAGCCAAGTTGCAGGGATGAACACTGAAGCTTTCTTT
J gene: TRBJ1-1
clone size: NA
D gene: NA
V gene: TRBV3-1/TRBV3-2

CDR3 protein: CASSVAGSIYF
CDR3 DNA: TGTGCCAGCAGCGTGGCGGGGTCCATATATTTT
J gene: TRBJ1-3
clone size: NA
D gene: NA
V gene: TRBV9

CDR3 protein: CATSRDLQGNQPQHF
CDR3 DNA: TGTGCCACCAGCAGAGATCTACAGGGCAATCAGCCCCAGCATTTT
J gene: TRBJ1-5
clone size: few
D gene: NA
V gene: TRBV15

CDR3 protein: CASARLYEQYF
CDR3 DNA: TGTGCCAGCGCGAGGCTCTACGAGCAGTACTTC
J gene: TRBJ2-7
clone size: NA
D gene: NA
V gene: TRBV12-3/TRBV12-4

CDR3 protein: CATSDAGARNTEAFF
CDR3 DNA: TGTGCCACCAGTGATGCGGGGGCGAGGAACACTGAAGCTTTCTTT
J gene: TRBJ1-1
clone size: NA
D gene: NA
V gene: TRBV24-1

CDR3 protein: CASSFSGQETQYF
CDR3 DNA: TGTGCCAGCAGTTTCTCGGGGCAAGAGACCCAGTACTTC
J gene: TRBJ2-5
clone size: NA
D gene: NA
V gene: TRBV12-3/TRBV12-4

CDR3 protein: CASSHFSGRMVVNKETQYF
CDR3 DNA: TGTGCCAGCAGCCACTTTAGCGGGAGAATGGTTGTTAACAAAGAGACCCAGTACTTC
J gene: TRBJ2-5
clone size: NA
D gene: TRBD2
V gene: TRBV3-1/TRBV3-2

CDR3 protein: CASSQGLAGEGEQYF
CDR3 DNA: TGTGCCAGCAGCCAGGGACTAGCGGGAGAAGGCGAGCAGTACTTC
J gene: TRBJ2-7
clone size: NA
D gene: TRBD2
V gene: TRBV7-8

CDR3 protein: CASYAQGTGNTIYF
CDR3 DNA: TGTGCCAGTTACGCACAGGGGACTGGAAACACCATATATTTT
J gene: TRBJ1-3
clone size: NA
D gene: TRBD1
V gene: TRBV19

CDR3 protein: CASSESGREGVDEQYF
CDR3 DNA: TGCGCCAGCAGTGAGTCCGGGCGGGAGGGAGTTGACGAGCAGTACTTC
J gene: TRBJ2-7
clone size: NA
D gene: TRBD2
V gene: TRBV10-2

CDR3 protein: CAWNIAGHDDTQYF
CDR3 DNA: TGTGCCTGGAACATAGCGGGGCACGATGATACGCAGTATTTT
J gene: TRBJ2-3
clone size: NA
D gene: TRBD2
V gene: TRBV30

CDR3 protein: CAISEDRFEGNQPQHF
CDR3 DNA: TGTGCCATCAGTGAGGACAGGTTCGAGGGCAATCAGCCCCAGCATTTT
J gene: TRBJ1-5
clone size: NA
D gene: NA
V gene: TRBV10-3

CDR3 protein: CATQQARGGSPLHF
CDR3 DNA: TGTGCCACTCAACAGGCGAGGGGAGGATCACCCCTCCACTTT
J gene: TRBJ1-6
clone size: NA
D gene: NA
V gene: TRBV30

CDR3 protein: CASSYGGGDTEAFF
CDR3 DNA: TGTGCCAGCAGTTACGGGGGAGGGGACACTGAAGCTTTCTTT
J gene: TRBJ1-1
clone size: NA
D gene: NA
V gene: TRBV6-5

CDR3 protein: CATPRGLGRDSSSYEQYF
CDR3 DNA: TGTGCCACCCCAAGGGGGCTAGGTCGCGACTCGAGCTCCTACGAGCAGTACTTC
J gene: TRBJ2-7
clone size: NA
D gene: TRBD1
V gene: TRBV2

CDR3 protein: CASSERQGASGELFF
CDR3 DNA: TGTGCCAGCAGTGAGCGACAGGGGGCTTCCGGGGAGCTGTTTTTT
J gene: TRBJ2-2
clone size: NA
D gene: TRBD1
V gene: TRBV6-1

CDR3 protein: CSAVMRNEQFF
CDR3 DNA: TGCAGTGCTGTGATGAGAAATGAGCAGTTCTTC
J gene: TRBJ2-1
clone size: NA
D gene: NA
V gene: TRBV20-1

CDR3 protein: CASSPWTGSSGANVLTF
CDR3 DNA: TGTGCCAGCAGTCCCTGGACAGGCAGCTCTGGGGCCAACGTCCTGACTTTC
J gene: TRBJ2-6
clone size: NA
D gene: TRBD1
V gene: TRBV6-2/TRBV6-3

CDR3 protein: CASSTQGSSVYTDTQYF
CDR3 DNA: TGTGCCAGTAGTACACAGGGGTCGTCGGTATATACAGATACGCAGTATTTT
J gene: TRBJ2-3
clone size: NA
D gene: TRBD1
V gene: TRBV19

CDR3 protein: CASSFRTPREQYF
CDR3 DNA: TGTGCCAGCAGCTTCAGGACTCCACGCGAGCAGTACTTC
J gene: TRBJ2-7
clone size: NA
D gene: NA
V gene: TRBV7-2

CDR3 protein: CASSVGTGGYTF
CDR3 DNA: TGCGCCAGCAGCGTCGGGACAGGTGGCTACACCTTC
J gene: TRBJ1-2
clone size: NA
D gene: TRBD1
V gene: TRBV5-1

CDR3 protein: CSVAGTSGVETQYF
CDR3 DNA: TGCAGCGTAGCTGGGACTAGCGGGGTTGAGACCCAGTACTTC
J gene: TRBJ2-5
clone size: NA
D gene: TRBD2
V gene: TRBV29-1

CDR3 protein: CASSYGTRDDEQFF
CDR3 DNA: TGTGCCAGTAGTTACGGGACTAGAGACGATGAGCAGTTCTTC
J gene: TRBJ2-1
clone size: NA
D gene: TRBD2
V gene: TRBV19

CDR3 protein: CASSNYREAFF
CDR3 DNA: TGCGCCAGCAGCAATTACAGGGAAGCTTTCTTT
J gene: TRBJ1-1
clone size: NA
D gene: NA
V gene: TRBV5-1

CDR3 protein: CASSHFSTNEKLFF
CDR3 DNA: TGTGCCAGCAGCCATTTTTCAACTAATGAAAAACTGTTTTTT
J gene: TRBJ1-4
clone size: once
D gene: NA
V gene: TRBV7-6

CDR3 protein: CASSERAKETQYF
CDR3 DNA: TGTGCCAGCAGCGAGAGGGCCAAAGAGACCCAGTACTTC
J gene: TRBJ2-5
clone size: NA
D gene: NA
V gene: TRBV9

CDR3 protein: CASSPGLLGLNGYTF
CDR3 DNA: TGTGCCAGCAGCCCAGGACTGTTGGGTTTGAATGGCTACACCTTC
J gene: TRBJ1-2
clone size: few
D gene: NA
V gene: TRBV5-6

CDR3 protein: CASSKGGITNEQFF
CDR3 DNA: TGCGCCAGCAGTAAGGGAGGAATTACTAATGAGCAGTTCTTC
J gene: TRBJ2-1
clone size: few
D gene: NA
V gene: TRBV10-1

CDR3 protein: CASSSGVANYGYTF
CDR3 DNA: TGTGCCAGCAGTTCAGGGGTAGCTAACTATGGCTACACCTTC
J gene: TRBJ1-2
clone size: NA
D gene: NA
V gene: TRBV2